This T cell receptor beta chain was observed in a study of spatial heterogeneity in lung cancer. Study as a whole: Beta-chain sequences consistently outnumbered alpha-chain sequences in detection. The average count in raw reads for each unique TCR and UMI combination exceeded nine appearances.

Trimming cost V 5 bases and J 1 base, with 11 bases left between them. The CDR3 has 14 amino acids. Germline CDR1 and CDR2: SGHNT and YYREEE (reference sequence). Each TCR cDNA molecule bore a unique molecular identifier. TCRdb processed the 5' RACE reads anew with MiXCR; each CDR3 protein has one entry. Seen here are 90,000 or so distinct CDR3 sequences, roughly 10% observed once, and the top ten hold 6.5% to 8.5%. This clonotype has a handful of counts. Its specificity is not known. Time point noted: sample taken at primary tumor resection. Extraction of whole RNA from tumor, nontumor lung or frozen PBMC preceded unsorted sequencing. Points from the study as a whole: At tumor resection, ubiquitous expanded TCRs were detected in blood more often than later.

The clonotype comes from a male donor with early-stage non-small cell lung cancer. Sequencing used PBMCs, obtained at surgery. V and J are TRBV5-4 and TRBJ2-3; TRBD2 is a possible D gene (5 bases). CDR3 sequence: CASRYGAGTDTQYF. In DNA form, the CDR3 reads TGTGCCAGCAGGTACGGAGCGGGCACAGATACGCAGTATTTT.